Sequencing of this TCR beta chain was carried out in a study of OX40 agonist ivuxolimab in advanced cancers. Study at large: A diagnosis of hepatocellular carcinoma, melanoma, renal cell or head and neck cancer was present in dose-escalation patients. Study-level findings and limits: The study found among the lowest clonal expansion in partial responders at 0.1-3.0 mg/kg.

Points on this clone: Its antigen is unidentified.

The CDR3 length is 13 residues. Germline trimming cut 4 bases from V and 8 bases from J; bases unmatched to any gene: 5. Germline V gene sequence: CDR1 LNHDA, CDR2 SQIVND (reference sequence). The protocol was immunoSEQ multiplex PCR, while the TCRdb copy is restricted to in-frame clones and leaves out a portion. The sample lists about 59,000 clones; approximately 90% were seen once. Cycle 7 day 1, cycle 4 day 1, and baseline were the timepoints at which blood was sampled. The chain combines TRBV19 with TRBJ2-1; 7 nucleotides align to TRBD2. Sequencing used CD4+ or CD8+ T cells sorted from blood, obtained in a trial of the OX40 agonist ivuxolimab. The clonotype was recovered from an adult with an advanced solid tumor such as melanoma, head and neck, liver or kidney cancer. The CDR3 is CASSRLAIDEQFF. The DNA of the CDR3 is TGTGCCAGTAGTAGACTAGCCATCGATGAGCAGTTCTTC.